This T cell receptor (beta chain) was captured in a study of blood T cell repertoires in COVID-19. The germline V gene encodes CDR1 LGHNA and CDR2 YNFKEQ. The trim removed 5 bases at V and 2 bases at J, leaving 7 bases unmatched. There are 16 residues in the CDR3. This table comes from immunoSEQ multiplex PCR, and its TCRdb copy is limited to in-frame clones, with some not included. Among some 150,000 clones, roughly four fifths were seen once, and the ten largest hold 3.5% to 5%. The sequenced sample consisted of peripheral blood. The J gene is TRBJ1-5, the V gene TRBV4-2; 9 bases agree with TRBD1. The receptor's source is an elderly woman with acute or convalescent COVID-19. CDR3 sequence: CASSTGGGDGNQPQHF. The CDR3 DNA sequence: TGTGCCAGCAGCACAGGGGGCGGGGATGGCAATCAGCCCCAGCATTTT.